This TCR beta chain was profiled in a study of cytomegalovirus exposure and HLA in healthy donors. Findings of the study overall: The records held CMV serostatus as the only immune exposure information. Presence/absence analyses rested on an assumption that sequencing depth was roughly uniform across donors. Later analysis reportedly placed an Asian-associated ancestry cluster below the roughly 690-donor mean in N-insertions.

The CDR3 contains 17 residues. Trimming removed 5 bases from V and 0 bases from J; junction bases left unmatched: 10. The germline gives CDR1 MNHEY, CDR2 SMNVEV (reference sequence). The study ran its PCR with 60 Vbeta and 13 Jbeta primers. The method was immunoSEQ multiplex PCR; TCRdb's version includes in-frame clones alone and lacks a portion of them. Of tens of thousands of clones listed, roughly three quarters are singletons. Concerning this clone itself: Its specificity is not known.

The rearrangement uses TRBV27 and TRBJ1-1, with 9 positions matching TRBD1. Sequencing input: PBMCs. The TCR was taken from a male donor in good health and CMV-seronegative. CDR3 nucleotide sequence: TGTGCCAGCAGTCCTACAGGGGGCGGGCGAATGAACACTGAAGCTTTCTTT. Its protein is CASSPTGGGRMNTEAFF.